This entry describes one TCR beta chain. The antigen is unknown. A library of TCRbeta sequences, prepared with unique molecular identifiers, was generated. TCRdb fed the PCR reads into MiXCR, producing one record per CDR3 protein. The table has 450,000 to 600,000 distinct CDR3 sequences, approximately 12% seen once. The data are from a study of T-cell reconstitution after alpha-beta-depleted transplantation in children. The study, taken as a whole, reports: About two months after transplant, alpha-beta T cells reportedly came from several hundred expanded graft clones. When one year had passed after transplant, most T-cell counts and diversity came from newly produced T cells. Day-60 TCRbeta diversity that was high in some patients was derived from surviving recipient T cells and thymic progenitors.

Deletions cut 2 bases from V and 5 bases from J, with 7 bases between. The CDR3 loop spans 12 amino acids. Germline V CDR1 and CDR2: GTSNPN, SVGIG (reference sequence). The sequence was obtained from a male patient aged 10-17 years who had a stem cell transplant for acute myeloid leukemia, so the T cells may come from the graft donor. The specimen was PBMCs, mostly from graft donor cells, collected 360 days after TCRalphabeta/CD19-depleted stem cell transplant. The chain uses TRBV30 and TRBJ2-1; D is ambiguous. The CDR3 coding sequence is TGTGCCTGGAGTAGAGTTAACAATGAGCAGTTCTTC. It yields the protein CAWSRVNNEQFF.